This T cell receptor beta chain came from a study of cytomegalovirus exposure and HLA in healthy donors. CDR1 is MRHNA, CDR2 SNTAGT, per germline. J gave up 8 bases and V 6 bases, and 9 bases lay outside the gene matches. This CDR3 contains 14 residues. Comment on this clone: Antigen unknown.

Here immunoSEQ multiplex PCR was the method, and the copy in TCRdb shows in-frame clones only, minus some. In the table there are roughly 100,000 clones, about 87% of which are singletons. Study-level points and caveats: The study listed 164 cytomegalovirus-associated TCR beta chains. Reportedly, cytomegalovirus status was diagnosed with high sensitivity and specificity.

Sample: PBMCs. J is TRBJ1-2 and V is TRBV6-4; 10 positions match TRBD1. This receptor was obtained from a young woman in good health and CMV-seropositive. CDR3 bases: TGTGCCAGCAGGATCGGGACAGGGGTTGGGGGCTACACCTTC. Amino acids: CASRIGTGVGGYTF.